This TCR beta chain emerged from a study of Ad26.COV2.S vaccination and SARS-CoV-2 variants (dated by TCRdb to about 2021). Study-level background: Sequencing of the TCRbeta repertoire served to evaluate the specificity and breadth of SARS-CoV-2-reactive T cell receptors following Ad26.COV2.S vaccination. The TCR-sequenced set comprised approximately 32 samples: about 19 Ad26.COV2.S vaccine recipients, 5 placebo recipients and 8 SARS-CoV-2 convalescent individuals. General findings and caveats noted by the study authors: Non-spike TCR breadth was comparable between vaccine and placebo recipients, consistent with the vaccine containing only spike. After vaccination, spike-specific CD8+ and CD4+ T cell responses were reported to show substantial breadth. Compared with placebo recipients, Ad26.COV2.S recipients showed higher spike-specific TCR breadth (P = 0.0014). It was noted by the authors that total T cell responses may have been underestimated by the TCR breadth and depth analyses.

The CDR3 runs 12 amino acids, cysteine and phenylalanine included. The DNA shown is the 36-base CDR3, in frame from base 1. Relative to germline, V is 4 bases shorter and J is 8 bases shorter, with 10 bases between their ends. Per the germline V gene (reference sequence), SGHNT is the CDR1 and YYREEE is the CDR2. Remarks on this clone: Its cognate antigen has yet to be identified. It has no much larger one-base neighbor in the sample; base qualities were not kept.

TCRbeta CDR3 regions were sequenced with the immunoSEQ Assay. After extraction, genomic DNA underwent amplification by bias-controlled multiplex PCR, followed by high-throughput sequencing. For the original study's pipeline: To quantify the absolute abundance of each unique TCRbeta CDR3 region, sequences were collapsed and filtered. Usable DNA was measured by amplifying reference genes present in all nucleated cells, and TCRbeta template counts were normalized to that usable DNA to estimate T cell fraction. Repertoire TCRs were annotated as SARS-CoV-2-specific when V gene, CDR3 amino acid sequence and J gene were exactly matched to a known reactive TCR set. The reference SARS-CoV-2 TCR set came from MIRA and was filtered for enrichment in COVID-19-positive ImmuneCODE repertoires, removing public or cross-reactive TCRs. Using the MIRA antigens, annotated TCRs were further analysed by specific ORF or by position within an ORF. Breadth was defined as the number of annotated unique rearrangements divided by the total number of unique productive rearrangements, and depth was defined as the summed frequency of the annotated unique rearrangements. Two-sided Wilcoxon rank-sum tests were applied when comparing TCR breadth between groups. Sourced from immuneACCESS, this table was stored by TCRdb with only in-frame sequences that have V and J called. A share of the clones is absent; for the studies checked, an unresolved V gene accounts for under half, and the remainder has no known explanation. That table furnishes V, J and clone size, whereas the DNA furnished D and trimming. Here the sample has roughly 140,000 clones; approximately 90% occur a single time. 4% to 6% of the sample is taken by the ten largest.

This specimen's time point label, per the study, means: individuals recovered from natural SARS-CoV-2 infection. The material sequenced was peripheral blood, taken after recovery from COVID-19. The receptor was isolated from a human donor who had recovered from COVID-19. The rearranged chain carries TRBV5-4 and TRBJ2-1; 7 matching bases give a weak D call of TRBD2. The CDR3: CASSEGGYEQFF. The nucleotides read TGTGCCAGCAGCGAGGGGGGGTATGAGCAGTTCTTC.